This is a list of T cell receptor beta chains from one sample in a study of T-cell reconstitution after alpha-beta-depleted transplantation in children. TCRdb passed the PCR reads through MiXCR, listing each CDR3 protein once. Of approximately 500,000 distinct CDR3 sequences in the sample, more than 9% were seen once. Material: PBMCs, obtained before TCRalphabeta/CD19-depleted stem cell transplant. The receptors originated from a child between 2 and 9 years old with inherited bone marrow failure, due to receive a stem cell transplant. The CDR3 runs from the conserved cysteine through the conserved F or W. The D gene is left open where the match is weak. Expanded clones get a size class; other rows say once, few or many, or leave the size out.

d_gene: TRBD2; abundance: many; v_gene: TRBV11-2; j_gene: TRBJ2-1; CDR3aa: CASSLLAGGGNEQFF; CDR3nt: TGCGCCAGCAGCTTGTTAGCGGGAGGGGGCAATGAGCAGTTCTTC
d_gene: .; abundance: few; v_gene: TRBV7-9; j_gene: TRBJ2-5; CDR3aa: CASHREKGPQETQYF; CDR3nt: TGTGCCAGCCACAGGGAAAAGGGACCCCAGGAGACCCAGTACTTC
d_gene: TRBD2; abundance: .; v_gene: TRBV7-6; j_gene: TRBJ2-7; CDR3aa: CASSMGTSGPYF; CDR3nt: TGTGCCAGCAGCATGGGGACTAGCGGACCTTACTTC
d_gene: TRBD2; abundance: many; v_gene: TRBV29-1; j_gene: TRBJ2-7; CDR3aa: CSVHSGIEQYF; CDR3nt: TGCAGCGTCCATAGCGGGATCGAGCAGTACTTC
d_gene: .; abundance: few; v_gene: TRBV10-1; j_gene: TRBJ2-7; CDR3aa: CASSSDSYSYEQYF; CDR3nt: TGCGCCAGCAGTTCCGACAGCTACTCCTACGAGCAGTACTTC
d_gene: TRBD2; abundance: .; v_gene: TRBV12-3/TRBV12-4; j_gene: TRBJ2-1; CDR3aa: CASSFRVGLAVQNEQFF; CDR3nt: TGTGCCAGCAGTTTTCGTGTGGGACTAGCGGTTCAAAATGAGCAGTTCTTC
d_gene: .; abundance: many; v_gene: TRBV30; j_gene: TRBJ2-3; CDR3aa: CAWSVLGPDTQYF; CDR3nt: TGTGCCTGGAGTGTACTGGGACCTGATACGCAGTATTTT
d_gene: TRBD1; abundance: .; v_gene: TRBV15; j_gene: TRBJ2-6; CDR3aa: CATSPRDSGYVLTF; CDR3nt: TGTGCCACCAGCCCCCGGGACAGCGGCTACGTCCTGACTTTC
d_gene: TRBD2; abundance: many; v_gene: TRBV7-7; j_gene: TRBJ2-1; CDR3aa: CASSDGLAANNEQFF; CDR3nt: TGTGCTAGCAGTGATGGACTAGCGGCAAACAATGAGCAGTTCTTC
d_gene: TRBD1; abundance: .; v_gene: TRBV18; j_gene: TRBJ1-1; CDR3aa: CASSPWGWDSGNTEAFF; CDR3nt: TGTGCCAGCAGCCCCTGGGGGTGGGACAGCGGGAACACTGAAGCTTTCTTT
d_gene: TRBD2; abundance: .; v_gene: TRBV4-1; j_gene: TRBJ2-1; CDR3aa: CASSQVIVAGVRYNEQFF; CDR3nt: TGCGCCAGCAGCCAAGTAATAGTGGCGGGAGTGCGATACAATGAGCAGTTCTTC
d_gene: .; abundance: many; v_gene: TRBV12-3/TRBV12-4; j_gene: TRBJ2-5; CDR3aa: CASSIGNSLGGFETQYF; CDR3nt: TGTGCCAGCAGTATAGGAAACTCCTTGGGGGGATTCGAGACCCAGTACTTC